The 27 T cell receptor beta chains below were found in one sample sequenced in a study of graft-versus-host responses after intestinal transplantation. Clones were read by immunoSEQ multiplex PCR, and TCRdb kept only the in-frame ones, dropping some. The sample lists fewer than 15,000 clones, approximately 32% seen once, with around 4% in the top ten. This sample comprised alloreactive CD4+ T cells from a mixed lymphocyte reaction culture, obtained before intestinal transplant. The subset was: CFSE-low proliferating T cells sorted from approximately 6-day pre-transplant mixed lymphocyte reaction (GvH or HvG direction). These receptors all stem from a human patient who received an intestinal transplant.

V is TRBV19 and J is TRBJ2-5, with TRBD1 identical over 7 bases. There are 16 residues in the CDR3. V dropped 4 bases and J dropped 2; count of bases not matched to a gene: 10. Germline lookup yields CDR1 LNHDA and CDR2 SQIVND (reference sequence). The CDR3 DNA reads as TGTGCCAGTAGTAAGGACAGGAGGCCTACACAAGAGACCCAGTACTTC. Its protein product is CASSKDRRPTQETQYF.

The gene calls are TRBV18 and TRBJ2-3, with D unclear. V was cut by 2 bases and J by 4 bases, with 7 bases left in between. The germline V gene encodes CDR1 KGHSH and CDR2 LQKENI. This CDR3 is 13 amino acids long. CDR3 DNA sequence: TGTGCCAGCTCACCATCTCTCCCAGATACGCAGTATTTT. Residues: CASSPSLPDTQYF.

The chain has TRBV29-1 and TRBJ1-2; possibly TRBD1 for D (5 bases). The V gene lost 3 bases and the J gene lost 3 bases, with 11 bases spanning the gap. The CDR3 is 13 residues long. The germline CDR1 and CDR2 sequences are SQVTM and ANQGSEA. The CDR3 bases are TGCAGCGTTGAGAGGAAGGGGTACTATGGCTACACCTTC. It encodes CSVERKGYYGYTF. Full variable domain (remainder filled in from reference TRBV29-1 and TRBJ1-2): SAVISQKPSRDICQRGTSLTIQCQVDSQVTMMFWYRQQPGQSLTLIATANQGSEATYESGFVIDKFPISRPNLTFSTLTVSNMSPEDSSIYLCSVERKGYYGYTFGSGTRLTVV.

This clone has just a few counts. The chain uses TRBV5-1 and TRBJ2-6; 9 nucleotides align to TRBD1. CDR3 length: 18 residues. V was clipped by 0 bases and J by 1 base; unmatched bases: 5. CDR1 and CDR2 from the germline V gene are SGHRS and YFSETQ. The CDR3 nucleotides are TGCGCCAGCAGCTTGGTCGGGACAGGGTTGTCTGGGGCCAACGTCCTGACTTTC. This codes for CASSLVGTGLSGANVLTF. Full variable domain (missing parts from reference TRBV5-1 and TRBJ2-6): KAGVTQTPRYLIKTRGQQVTLSCSPISGHRSVSWYQQTPGQGLQFLFEYFSETQRNKGNFPGRFSGRQFSNSRSEMNVSTLELGDSALYLCASSLVGTGLSGANVLTFGAGSRLTVL.

This clone was detected a few times. CDR3 nucleotide sequence: TGTGCCAGCAGCGTAGACCCCGGGGGCTCCTACAATGAGCAGTTCTTC. Translating it yields CASSVDPGGSYNEQFF. V usage is TRBV9 and J usage is TRBJ2-1; a possible D gene is TRBD2 (6 bases). The germline V gene encodes CDR1 SGDLS and CDR2 YYNGEE. Trimming took 0 bases from V and 0 from J, leaving 10 bases between them. The CDR3 runs 16 residues.

This clone turned up a few times. Other nucleotide sequences in the sample specify the same CDR3. The chain is built from TRBV7-3 and TRBJ2-2; D assignment may be TRBD1 or TRBD2 (6 bases each). CDR1 is SGHTA, CDR2 FQGTGA, per germline. V was pared by 2 bases and J by 0 bases, with 16 bases between. This CDR3 is built from 18 residues. The CDR3 loop is CASSLRGRGLANTGELFF. The CDR3 coding sequence is TGTGCCAGCAGCTTACGGGGGCGGGGTCTCGCGAACACCGGGGAGCTGTTTTTT.

This sequence joins TRBV28 and TRBJ1-2, with 9 bases identical to TRBD1. CDR1 and CDR2 (germline): MDHEN, SYDVKM. The CDR3 totals 14 residues. With V trimmed by 6 bases and J by 2 bases, 4 bases remained unmatched. CDR3 in amino acids: CASRSTGGNYGYTF. The CDR3 coding sequence is TGTGCCAGCAGGTCGACAGGGGGGAACTATGGCTACACCTTC.

This chain links TRBV14 with TRBJ2-7, with 7 bases fitting TRBD1. The V segment lost 1 base and the J segment 6 bases; nucleotides outside the gene matches: 12. CDR1 is SGHDN and CDR2 is FVKESK in the germline V gene. This CDR3 region has 16 residues. The CDR3 nucleotides read TGTGCCAGCAGCCAAGGACGACAGGGAAGGAAAGGCGAGCAGTACTTC. As protein: CASSQGRQGRKGEQYF.

This clone was counted only a few times. The chain links TRBV30 to TRBJ1-6; D not resolved. This CDR3 is 14 amino acids long. Germline lookup yields CDR1 GTSNPN and CDR2 SVGIG (reference sequence). V lost 1 base and J 4 bases, leaving 8 bases between the germline ends. CDR3 sequence reads: CAWSELLYNSPLHF. CDR3 DNA: TGTGCCTGGAGTGAACTGTTATATAATTCACCCCTCCACTTT.

The V call is TRBV15, the J call TRBJ1-1; D is uncertain. V was trimmed by 1 base and J by 1 base, leaving 7 bases between them. The CDR3 contains 14 residues. The germline gives CDR1 LNHNV, CDR2 YYDKDF (reference sequence). The CDR3 sequence is CATSRGRRNTEAFF. DNA for the CDR3: TGTGCCACCAGCAGAGGACGGAGGAACACTGAAGCTTTCTTT.

The chain has TRBV6-5 and TRBJ1-5; no reliable D call. The CDR3 runs 13 residues. Per germline, CDR1 MNHEY and CDR2 SVGAGI. V gave up 5 bases and J gave up 2 bases, with 7 bases separating them. CDR3 nucleotides: TGTGCCAGCAGTCATGGGGGCAATCAGCCCCAGCATTTT. Its translation is CASSHGGNQPQHF.

Only a few counts were recorded for this clone. The chain links TRBV6-5 to TRBJ2-5; no clear D gene. Germline V gene data show CDR1 as MNHEY and CDR2 as SVGAGI. V was pared by 0 bases and J by 1 base, with 6 bases between. The CDR3 loop spans 14 amino acids. This CDR3 reads CASSYSWVQETQYF. CDR3 DNA sequence: TGTGCCAGCAGTTACTCGTGGGTCCAAGAGACCCAGTACTTC.

This clone was recorded a few times. The J gene is TRBJ2-7, the V gene TRBV19, with unresolved D. The CDR3 has 14 residues. From germline, CDR1 is LNHDA and CDR2 SQIVND (reference sequence). V lost 4 bases and J 1 base, leaving 11 bases between the germline ends. The CDR3 loop is CASSRGWSSYEQYF. DNA of the CDR3: TGTGCCAGTAGTAGAGGATGGAGTTCCTACGAGCAGTACTTC.

This clone has only a few counts. The junction differs from germline at one of its ends, possibly a read error. This chain links TRBV4-1 with TRBJ2-4; possible D gene TRBD1, 6 bases. CDR1 is MGHRA and CDR2 is YSYEKL in the germline V gene. The CDR3 extends over 15 amino acids. DNA for the CDR3: TGTGCCAGCAGCCAAGATCAGGGGGCCAAAAACATTCAGTACTTC. Its translation: CASSQDQGAKNIQYF.

This clone has only a few counts. This rearrangement joins TRBV6-6 to TRBJ2-7; 10 bases are a match to TRBD2. V gave up 3 bases and J gave up 2 bases; unmatched junction bases: 4. The CDR3 has 15 residues. The germline V gene has CDR1 MNHNY and CDR2 SVGAGI (reference sequence). The CDR3 DNA sequence: TGTGCCAGCAGTTATAGGAGCGGGAGGGCCTACGAGCAGTACTTC. Protein product: CASSYRSGRAYEQYF.

A single count supports this clone. The chain links TRBV5-1 to TRBJ2-4, with D perhaps matching TRBD2 (6 bases). With 2 bases removed from V and 0 bases from J, the gap between germline ends came to 18 bases. Germline loops: CDR1 SGHRS, CDR2 YFSETQ. The CDR3 spans 18 residues. The CDR3 sequence: CASSFVEGKGPAKNIQYF. As DNA, the CDR3 is TGCGCCAGCAGCTTTGTGGAGGGGAAGGGCCCAGCCAAAAACATTCAGTACTTC.

This clone was found a few times. The chain employs TRBV7-9 and TRBJ2-1, with 7 bases that match TRBD2. V was pared by 5 bases and J by 3 bases, with 10 bases of the junction left unmatched. CDR1 is SEHNR, CDR2 FQNEAQ, per germline (reference sequence). This CDR3 is 16 amino acids long. The CDR3 nucleotides are TGTGCCAGCAGCCCACGGGCTAGCGGTCGCTACAATGAGCAGTTCTTC. Translating it yields CASSPRASGRYNEQFF. Filled out from reference TRBV7-9 and TRBJ2-1, the complete variable domain reads DTGVSQNPRHKITKRGQNVTFRCDPISEHNRLYWYRQTLGQGPEFLTYFQNEAQLEKSRLLSDRFSAERPKGSFSTLEIQRTEQGDSAMYLCASSPRASGRYNEQFFGPGTRLTVL.

The table lists this clone with a few counts. The chain couples TRBV18 to TRBJ1-2; D call uncertain. Trimming shortened V by 1 base and J by 2 bases, and 14 bases separated the two germline ends. The germline CDR1 and CDR2 sequences are KGHSH and LQKENI. The CDR3 runs to 16 residues. CDR3 coding DNA: TGTGCCAGCTCACCACGATCCCTGACCGAGAACTATGGCTACACCTTC. This sequence encodes CASSPRSLTENYGYTF.

The chain is built from TRBV6-1 and TRBJ2-7; TRBD2 is a possible D gene (5 bases). The V end lost 7 bases, the J end lost 3 bases, and 7 bases lay between the germline ends. Per germline, CDR1 MNHNS and CDR2 SASEGT. This CDR3 is 11 amino acids long. The CDR3: CASTRGYEQYF. CDR3 DNA sequence: TGTGCCAGCACCCGGGGCTACGAGCAGTACTTC.

The chain recombines TRBV28 with TRBJ1-5, with 9 bases fitting TRBD1. CDR3 length: 15 residues. V shed 2 bases, J shed 5 bases, and the junction held 4 bases outside the gene matches. CDR1 and CDR2 (germline): MDHEN, SYDVKM. The CDR3 region has the DNA TGTGCCAGCAGTTTACCCACAGGGGGCCATCAGCCCCAGCATTTT. Translation gives CASSLPTGGHQPQHF.

This chain connects TRBV15 to TRBJ1-5; 8 bases agree with TRBD1. CDR3 size: 17 residues. V was clipped by 1 base and J by 5 bases; unmatched bases: 10. The V gene's germline CDR1 is LNHNV and CDR2 YYDKDF (reference sequence). CDR3 sequence reads: CATSRGLGRGRHQPQHF. The CDR3 DNA reads as TGTGCCACCAGCAGAGGTTTGGGCAGGGGGCGACATCAGCCCCAGCATTTT. The whole variable domain, remainder taken from reference TRBV15 and TRBJ1-5, is DAMVIQNPRYQVTQFGKPVTLSCSQTLNHNVMYWYQQKSSQAPKLLFHYYDKDFNNEADTPDNFQSRRPNTSFCFLDIRSPGLGDTAMYLCATSRGLGRGRHQPQHFGDGTRLSIL.

This clone was seen a single time. V usage is TRBV5-1 and J usage is TRBJ1-1; 10 positions agree with TRBD1. Germline CDR1 and CDR2: SGHRS and YFSETQ. The CDR3 runs to 16 residues. Trimming at V came to 0 bases and at J to 4 bases, leaving 6 bases not matched to a gene. CDR3 region: CASSLAGQGISTEAFF. In nucleotides, the CDR3 is TGCGCCAGCAGCTTGGCGGGACAGGGGATCAGCACTGAAGCTTTCTTT.

This clone was picked up a small number of times. J is TRBJ2-1 and V is TRBV10-3, with 14 bases that match TRBD2. The CDR3 spans 18 residues. V lost 6 bases, J lost 10 bases, and 17 bases stayed unmatched. Germline V gene lookup returns CDR1 ENHRY and CDR2 SYGVKD. Written as DNA, the CDR3 is TGTGCCATCAGAGACCCTGGACAGATTGGGACTAGCGGGAGCGAGCAGTTCTTC. Its translation: CAIRDPGQIGTSGSEQFF.

The chain combines TRBV6-1 with TRBJ1-2; 8 bases are shared with TRBD1. V trimming: 5 bases; J trimming: 5 bases; junction bases outside the gene matches: 7. The CDR3 sequence is 14 residues long. CDR1 is MNHNS, CDR2 SASEGT, per germline. The CDR3 sequence is CASSRGTGYYGYTF. The DNA of the CDR3 is TGTGCCAGCAGTCGCGGGACAGGATATTATGGCTACACCTTC.

This clone was seen more than once but under ten times. The V call is TRBV5-4, the J call TRBJ2-3; tentatively, D is TRBD2 (5 bases). Trimming removed 6 bases at V and 0 bases at J, with 17 bases between. CDR3 length equals 16 residues. CDR1 SGHNT and CDR2 YYREEE come from the germline V gene (reference sequence). The CDR3 nucleotides are TGTGCCAGCAATCCCCCCCTTAGGACTAGCACAGATACGCAGTATTTT. It specifies CASNPPLRTSTDTQYF. Together with reference TRBV5-4 and TRBJ2-3, the CDR3 gives the full variable domain: ETGVTQSPTHLIKTRGQQVTLRCSSQSGHNTVSWYQQALGQGPQFIFQYYREEENGRGNFPPRFSGLQFPNYSSELNVNALELDDSALYLCASNPPLRTSTDTQYFGPGTRLTVL.

Many counts were recorded for this clone. The chain carries TRBV7-9 and TRBJ2-7, with no clear D. Trimming cost V 1 base and J 7 bases, with 17 bases left between them. Germline loops: CDR1 SEHNR, CDR2 FQNEAQ (reference sequence). The CDR3 totals 15 residues. The CDR3 spells CASSLEVGTRGEQYF. In DNA form, the CDR3 reads TGTGCCAGCAGCTTAGAGGTAGGCACCCGTGGGGAGCAGTACTTC.

This chain uses TRBV5-4 with TRBJ2-7, with TRBD1 identical over 10 bases. The CDR3 is made up of 16 amino acids. Germline V gene data show CDR1 as SGHNT and CDR2 as YYREEE (reference sequence). V shed 2 bases and J 3 bases; nucleotides not matched to a gene: 8. The CDR3 here is CASSLYRRTGGYEQYF. CDR3 bases: TGTGCCAGCAGCTTATACCGTAGGACAGGGGGCTACGAGCAGTACTTC.